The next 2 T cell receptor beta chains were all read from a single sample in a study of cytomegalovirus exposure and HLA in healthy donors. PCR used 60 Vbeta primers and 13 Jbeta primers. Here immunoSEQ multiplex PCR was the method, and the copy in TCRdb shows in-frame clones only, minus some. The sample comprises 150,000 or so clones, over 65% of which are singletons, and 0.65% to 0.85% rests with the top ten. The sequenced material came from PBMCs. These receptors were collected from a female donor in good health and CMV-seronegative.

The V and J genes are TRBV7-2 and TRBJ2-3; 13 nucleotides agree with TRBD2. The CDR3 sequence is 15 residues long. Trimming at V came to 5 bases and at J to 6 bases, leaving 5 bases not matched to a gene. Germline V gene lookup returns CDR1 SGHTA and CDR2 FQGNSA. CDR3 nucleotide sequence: TGTGCCAGCAGCCCTACTAGCGGGGGGGCCGATACGCAGTATTTT. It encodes CASSPTSGGADTQYF.

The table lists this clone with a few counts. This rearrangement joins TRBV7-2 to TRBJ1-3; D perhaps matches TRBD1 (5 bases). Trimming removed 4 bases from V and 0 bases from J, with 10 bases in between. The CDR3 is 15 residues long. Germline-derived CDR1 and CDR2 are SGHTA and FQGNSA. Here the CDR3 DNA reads TGTGCCAGCAGCTCAGGGTCTCGCTCTGGAAACACCATATATTTT. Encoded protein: CASSSGSRSGNTIYF.